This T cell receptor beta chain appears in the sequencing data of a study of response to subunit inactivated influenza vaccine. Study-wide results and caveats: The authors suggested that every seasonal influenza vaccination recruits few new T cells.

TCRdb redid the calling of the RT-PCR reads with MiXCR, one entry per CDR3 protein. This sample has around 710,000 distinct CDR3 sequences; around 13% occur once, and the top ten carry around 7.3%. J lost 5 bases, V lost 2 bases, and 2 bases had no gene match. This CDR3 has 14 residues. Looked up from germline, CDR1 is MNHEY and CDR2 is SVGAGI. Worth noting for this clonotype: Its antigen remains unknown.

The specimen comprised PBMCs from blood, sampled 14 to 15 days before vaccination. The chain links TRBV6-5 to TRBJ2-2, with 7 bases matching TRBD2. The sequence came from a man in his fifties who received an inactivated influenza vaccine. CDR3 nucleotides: TGTGCCAGCAGTTACCCCGGGGGGACCGGGGAGCTGTTTTTT. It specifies CASSYPGGTGELFF.